A single sample is the source of the 26 T cell receptor beta chains below, sequenced in a study of blood T cell repertoires in COVID-19. Method: immunoSEQ multiplex PCR; TCRdb's copy keeps in-frame clones and lacks some. The data show around 310,000 clones, around 87% seen once. Material: peripheral blood. These receptors were obtained from a woman aged 35 to 49 with COVID-19, enrolled during active disease.

The rearrangement uses TRBV7-8 and TRBJ1-1, with 7 bases that match TRBD1. This CDR3 is 16 amino acids long. The J segment lost 4 bases and the V segment lost 1 base, leaving 9 bases of the junction unmatched. Germline V gene lookup returns CDR1 SGHVS and CDR2 FQNEAQ. The chain's CDR3 is CASSLDRGYEGTEAFF. DNA of the CDR3: TGTGCCAGCAGCTTAGACAGGGGTTATGAAGGCACTGAAGCTTTCTTT. Full variable domain (outside the CDR3, taken from reference TRBV7-8 and TRBJ1-1): GAGVSQSPRYKVAKRGQDVALRCDPISGHVSLFWYQQALGQGPEFLTYFQNEAQLDKSGLPSDRFFAERPEGSVSTLKIQRTQQEDSAVYLCASSLDRGYEGTEAFFGQGTRLTVV.

The V and J genes are TRBV6-2 or TRBV6-3 and TRBJ1-1; possibly TRBD1 for D (5 bases). The CDR3 runs to 14 residues. Per germline, CDR1 MNHEY and CDR2 SVGEGT. V shed 2 bases and J shed 4 bases, with 11 bases lying between them. CDR3 loop: CASSYPQGGTEAFF. DNA of the CDR3: TGTGCCAGCAGTTACCCTCAGGGAGGCACTGAAGCTTTCTTT.

The chain combines TRBV7-9 with TRBJ2-7, with 12 bases that match TRBD2. The CDR3 length is 18 residues. With 5 bases clipped from V and 0 bases from J, the junction kept 11 bases outside the gene matches. CDR1 and CDR2 from the germline V gene are SEHNR and FQNEAQ (reference sequence). CDR3 bases: TGTGCCAGCAGCCAGGGACTAGCGGGTGTTCGCTTCTCCTACGAGCAGTACTTC. This encodes CASSQGLAGVRFSYEQYF.

The V gene is TRBV15, the J gene TRBJ1-2; 8 nucleotides agree with TRBD1. The germline gives CDR1 LNHNV, CDR2 YYDKDF (reference sequence). V shed 0 bases and J 5 bases; nucleotides not matched to a gene: 8. There are 16 residues in the CDR3. CDR3 in amino acids: CATSRDRQGALYGYTF. CDR3 DNA sequence: TGTGCCACCAGCAGAGATCGCCAGGGGGCTCTGTATGGCTACACCTTC.

The CDR3 sequence is CASSVGGMSGGGPDTQYF. Here the CDR3 DNA reads TGCGCCAGCAGCGTGGGAGGAATGAGCGGGGGGGGACCAGATACGCAGTATTTT. The rearrangement joins TRBV5-1 to TRBJ2-3; 10 nucleotides align to TRBD2. The V gene end was trimmed by 4 bases and the J gene end by 4 bases; junction bases not matched to a gene: 15. CDR1 and CDR2 (germline): SGHRS, YFSETQ. The CDR3 totals 18 residues.

The V gene is TRBV28, the J gene TRBJ1-4; D may be TRBD1 (6 bases). The CDR3 spans 16 residues. The germline gives CDR1 MDHEN, CDR2 SYDVKM. Trimming cost V 2 bases and J 10 bases, with 20 bases left between them. CDR3 coding DNA: TGTGCCAGCAGTTTAGCAGGGGCGGACGTAGTCGCAAAACTGTTTTTT. Translated, it gives CASSLAGADVVAKLFF.

The V gene is TRBV10-2, the J gene TRBJ1-1; D is unresolved. Germline-derived CDR1 and CDR2 are WSHSY and SAAADI. The CDR3 is made up of 11 amino acids. The V gene lost 7 bases and the J gene lost 8 bases, with 11 bases spanning the gap. This CDR3 is CASMEVLEAFF. In nucleotides, the CDR3 is TGCGCCAGCATGGAGGTGCTCGAAGCTTTCTTT.

The genes are TRBV5-1 and TRBJ2-7; 14 nucleotides match TRBD2. This CDR3 contains 18 residues. Germline trimming cut 4 bases from V and 1 base from J; bases unmatched to any gene: 10. The V gene's germline CDR1 is SGHRS and CDR2 YFSETQ. CDR3 DNA: TGCGCCAGCAGCCCTTTGGCCAGACTAGCGGGAGGGTCCTACGAGCAGTACTTC. Amino acid sequence: CASSPLARLAGGSYEQYF.

The chain is built from TRBV6-5 and TRBJ1-2; 9 bases match TRBD1. Germline V gene sequence: CDR1 MNHEY, CDR2 SVGAGI. The CDR3 consists of 14 residues. The trim removed 1 base at V and 11 bases at J, leaving 8 bases unmatched. The CDR3 DNA reads TGTGCCAGCAGTTACTTGGCTCGACAGGGGGATTACACCTTC. Its protein product is CASSYLARQGDYTF.

This chain joins TRBV7-9 and TRBJ2-6; D is possibly TRBD1 (6 bases). Germline CDR1 SEHNR, CDR2 FQNEAQ (reference sequence). V was cut by 2 bases and J by 2 bases, with 19 bases left in between. The CDR3 is made up of 19 amino acids. CDR3 loop: CASSLPPGHTVTGANVLTF. As DNA, the CDR3 is TGTGCCAGCAGCTTACCCCCGGGACATACTGTAACTGGGGCCAACGTCCTGACTTTC.

The chain uses TRBV6-5 and TRBJ1-1, with D hard to call. V was clipped by 6 bases and J by 0 bases, with 14 bases between them. This CDR3 contains 15 residues. Germline CDR1 and CDR2: MNHEY and SVGAGI. In DNA, the CDR3 is TGTGCCAGCAGCTCTTTGGGCGTCATGAACACTGAAGCTTTCTTT. Residues: CASSSLGVMNTEAFF.

This chain connects TRBV6-6 to TRBJ1-5; D is unclear. The CDR3 is made up of 12 amino acids. Trimming removed 7 bases from V and 4 bases from J, with 8 bases in between. CDR1 and CDR2 (germline): MNHNY, SVGAGI (reference sequence). CDR3 nucleotides: TGTGCCAGCACCCGAGTGAATCAGCCCCAGCATTTT. This codes for CASTRVNQPQHF.

The genes are TRBV15 and TRBJ1-5; no firm D call. With 0 bases removed from V and 3 bases from J, the gap between germline ends came to 3 bases. CDR1 LNHNV and CDR2 YYDKDF come from the germline V gene (reference sequence). CDR3 length equals 13 residues. CDR3 protein: CATSRDHNQPQHF. The CDR3 coding sequence is TGTGCCACCAGCAGAGATCACAATCAGCCCCAGCATTTT.

The CDR3 DNA is TGTGCCAGCAGCGATTTCGGGGGAGGGACCCAGTACTTC. This encodes CASSDFGGGTQYF. The rearrangement links TRBV9 to TRBJ2-5; the D gene is possibly TRBD2 (6 bases). Germline lookup yields CDR1 SGDLS and CDR2 YYNGEE. Trimming took off 3 bases at V and 7 bases at J, with 13 bases between the two ends. The CDR3 covers 13 residues.

The chain is built from TRBV5-4 and TRBJ1-1; TRBD1 might be the D (5 bases). The V gene's germline CDR1 is SGHNT and CDR2 YYREEE (reference sequence). Trimming took 0 bases from V and 3 from J, leaving 15 bases between them. The length of the CDR3 is 16 residues. For the CDR3, the DNA is TGTGCCAGCAGCTTGGTAAATCGGGGGGGTTACACTGAAGCTTTCTTT. Encoded protein: CASSLVNRGGYTEAFF.

Here the CDR3 DNA reads TGCGCCAGCAGCTCCGAGGGGGGGTGGTCCAATCCCGCAGATACGCAGTATTTT. Protein: CASSSEGGWSNPADTQYF. This chain joins TRBV4-1 and TRBJ2-3, with D possibly matching TRBD2 (7 bases). The CDR3 consists of 18 residues. V was clipped by 5 bases and J by 4 bases, with 25 bases between them. Germline V lookup: CDR1 MGHRA, CDR2 YSYEKL.

This clone is a singleton in its sample. The chain is built from TRBV28 and TRBJ1-1; no clear D gene. Germline assignment: CDR1 MDHEN and CDR2 SYDVKM. CDR3 length equals 12 residues. The V end lost 2 bases, the J end lost 9 bases, and 10 bases lay between the germline ends. The CDR3 nucleotides read TGTGCCAGCAGTTTACTCGCAGAAAAAGCTTTCTTT. It translates to CASSLLAEKAFF.

The chain is built from TRBV19 and TRBJ2-7; D is undetermined. This CDR3 has 14 residues. The germline CDR1 and CDR2 sequences are LNHDA and SQIVND (reference sequence). V shed 3 bases and J shed 0 bases, with 9 bases lying between them. The CDR3: CASSIGSHSYEQYF. Here the CDR3 DNA reads TGTGCCAGTAGTATCGGGTCTCACTCCTACGAGCAGTACTTC.

This chain joins TRBV10-3 and TRBJ2-7, with D perhaps matching TRBD2 (5 bases). This CDR3 is built from 11 residues. V lost 6 bases, J lost 2 bases, and 5 bases lay in between. CDR1 and CDR2 from the germline V gene are ENHRY and SYGVKD. CDR3 coding DNA: TGTGCCATCAGCGGGACCTACGAGCAGTACTTC. Its protein is CAISGTYEQYF.

This clone was seen only once. This CDR3 is also generated by other DNA sequences in the sample. J is TRBJ2-7 and V is TRBV7-2; a weak D match, TRBD1 (5 bases). Germline CDR1 reads SGHTA; CDR2 reads FQGNSA. Trimming removed 0 bases at V and 0 bases at J, with 6 bases between. The CDR3 totals 14 residues. This CDR3 is CASSLAGLSYEQYF. For the CDR3, the DNA is TGTGCCAGCAGCTTAGCGGGGCTCTCCTACGAGCAGTACTTC.

The rearrangement links TRBV5-6 to TRBJ2-5; D remains ambiguous. CDR1 and CDR2 (germline): SGHDT, YYEEEE. The V end was cut by 0 bases, the J end by 5 bases, with 8 bases between. This CDR3 is 13 amino acids long. The CDR3 bases are TGTGCCAGCAGCTTGGGGAGTTCGGAGACCCAGTACTTC. Translated: CASSLGSSETQYF.

V is TRBV5-4 and J is TRBJ2-7; 11 nucleotides agree with TRBD2. Unmatched junction bases numbered 12, after V lost 4 bases and J lost 12 bases. Germline loops: CDR1 SGHNT, CDR2 YYREEE (reference sequence). The CDR3 sequence is 14 residues long. The DNA for the CDR3 is TGTGCCAGCAGCCAAAGGCTAGCGGGAGGCCAAGGGTACTTC. Protein product: CASSQRLAGGQGYF.

V and J are TRBV30 and TRBJ1-1; tentatively, D is TRBD1 (6 bases). Trimming cost V 4 bases and J 1 base, with 13 bases left between them. This CDR3 has 14 amino acids. Germline assignment: CDR1 GTSNPN and CDR2 SVGIG (reference sequence). The DNA for the CDR3 is TGTGCCTGGAATTGGGGGGGCCAGAACACTGAAGCTTTCTTT. Translating it yields CAWNWGGQNTEAFF.

The chain uses TRBV7-2 and TRBJ1-3; a possible D gene is TRBD1 (5 bases). The ends were cut back, 3 bases at V and 4 bases at J, with 13 bases in the middle. Looked up from germline, CDR1 is SGHTA and CDR2 is FQGNSA. The CDR3 runs to 15 residues. For the CDR3, the DNA is TGTGCCAGCAGCTTTACCCACGGGGGAGGAAACACCATATATTTT. This codes for CASSFTHGGGNTIYF.

The chain couples TRBV11-2 to TRBJ1-1; D remains ambiguous. The CDR3 consists of 13 residues. CDR1 is SGHAT, CDR2 FQNNGV, per germline. With 5 bases removed from V and 1 base from J, the gap between germline ends came to 8 bases. The CDR3 sequence: CASSQEWNTEAFF. The CDR3 DNA reads TGTGCCAGCAGCCAAGAGTGGAACACTGAAGCTTTCTTT.

The chain uses TRBV28 and TRBJ2-7; no reliable D call. CDR1 and CDR2 from the germline V gene are MDHEN and SYDVKM. The CDR3 length is 13 residues. Trimming stripped 7 bases from V and 4 bases from J, with 14 bases between. CDR3 sequence: CASNRVLGYEQYF. The DNA of the CDR3 is TGTGCCAGCAATCGGGTCCTCGGTTACGAGCAGTACTTC.